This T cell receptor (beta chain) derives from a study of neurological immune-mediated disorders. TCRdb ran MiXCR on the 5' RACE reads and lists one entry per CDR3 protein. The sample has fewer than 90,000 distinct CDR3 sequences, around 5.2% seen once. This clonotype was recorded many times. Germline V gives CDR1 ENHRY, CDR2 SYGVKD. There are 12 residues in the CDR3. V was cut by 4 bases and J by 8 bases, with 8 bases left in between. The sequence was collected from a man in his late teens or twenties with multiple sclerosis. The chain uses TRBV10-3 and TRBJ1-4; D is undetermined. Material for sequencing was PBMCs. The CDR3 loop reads CAISVLGEKLFF. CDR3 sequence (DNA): TGTGCCATCAGTGTCTTGGGGGAAAAACTGTTTTTT.